A single sample gave rise to the 14 T cell receptor beta chains below, sequenced in a study of T cells in Graves' hyperthyroidism and ophthalmopathy. Amplified regions were TCR beta CDR3 sequences from RNA transcripts. HTBI primers were employed in a first-round RT-PCR of the TCR CDR3. TCRdb processed the multiplex PCR reads anew with MiXCR; each CDR3 protein has one entry. The sample includes under 40,000 distinct CDR3 sequences, 40% to 60% seen only once; the top ten take about a sixth. Sequencing was done on a sample of blood. The receptors were sampled from a man aged 35 to 55 with Graves' ophthalmopathy.

This clonotype was picked up many times. This CDR3 is CASSQGWGALEAFF. CDR3 DNA: TGTGCCAGCAGCCAAGGCTGGGGTGCCCTTGAAGCTTTCTTT. The chain recombines TRBV14 with TRBJ1-1; D ambiguous. The CDR3 is 14 amino acids. Looked up from germline, CDR1 is SGHDN and CDR2 is FVKESK. Deletions cut 1 base from V and 7 bases from J, with 13 bases between.

The sample holds one count of this clonotype. V and J are TRBV20-1 and TRBJ1-5; D gene ambiguous. Trimming left V 6 bases short and J 14 bases short, with 23 bases between. The V gene's germline CDR1 is DFQATT and CDR2 SNEGSKA (reference sequence). This CDR3 spans 13 amino acids. The chain's CDR3 is CSALWRLAAYEHF. The CDR3 bases are TGCAGTGCCCTCTGGAGGCTAGCGGCCTACGAGCATTTT.

Many counts were recorded for this clonotype. The rearrangement joins TRBV20-1 to TRBJ2-5, with no clear D. The CDR3 totals 13 residues. Germline lookup yields CDR1 DFQATT and CDR2 SNEGSKA (reference sequence). V was trimmed by 0 bases and J by 4 bases, leaving 9 bases between them. CDR3 loop: CSARDGGRETQYF. The CDR3 DNA reads as TGCAGTGCTAGAGATGGCGGCCGAGAGACCCAGTACTTC.

The chain employs TRBV4-1 and TRBJ2-6, with D possibly matching TRBD1 (6 bases). The ends were cut back, 4 bases at V and 2 bases at J, with 9 bases in the middle. Germline CDR1 MGHRA, CDR2 YSYEKL. This CDR3 comprises 15 residues. CDR3 DNA sequence: TGCGCCAGCAGCCTTACAGGGACTGGGGCCAACGTCCTGACTTTC. Its protein product is CASSLTGTGANVLTF.

This clonotype was observed many times. The rearrangement uses TRBV6-5 and TRBJ1-5; TRBD1 might be the D (5 bases). Germline V lookup: CDR1 MNHEY, CDR2 SVGAGI. This CDR3 is 13 amino acids long. Trimming left V 7 bases short and J 6 bases short, with 13 bases between. Here the CDR3 DNA reads TGTGCCAGCACCGGGGGGGTGGGTCAGCCCCAGCATTTT. It yields the protein CASTGGVGQPQHF.

In the case of this clonotype: Relative to the germline gene, one junction end is altered; a read error may explain this. V gene TRBV7-2 combines with J gene TRBJ1-5, with D possibly being TRBD1 (5 bases). The CDR3 is 15 residues long. Germline lookup yields CDR1 SGHTA and CDR2 FQGNSA. CDR3 DNA sequence: TGTGCCAGCAGCGTTCGCAGAGACAGCAATCAGCCCCAGCACTTT. It yields the protein CASSVRRDSNQPQHF.

V gene TRBV5-1 combines with J gene TRBJ1-6; the D gene is possibly TRBD1 (5 bases). This CDR3 region has 14 residues. The germline V gene encodes CDR1 SGHRS and CDR2 YFSETQ. The V gene lost 0 bases and the J gene lost 5 bases, with 6 bases spanning the gap. The CDR3 DNA sequence: TGCGCCAGCAGCTTGGAACAGGATAATTCACCCCTCCACTTT. It yields the protein CASSLEQDNSPLHF.

The count of this clonotype is one. The chain carries TRBV9 and TRBJ2-5; 11 bases are shared with TRBD1. The CDR3 has 15 amino acids. Germline lookup yields CDR1 SGDLS and CDR2 YYNGEE. J was trimmed by 5 bases and V by 0 bases; bases with no gene match: 3. The DNA of the CDR3 is TGTGCCAGCAGCGTAGGGACAGGGGGCAGGGAGACCCAGTACTTC. Translating gives CASSVGTGGRETQYF. Using reference TRBV9 and TRBJ2-5 for the parts outside the CDR3, the full variable domain is DSGVTQTPKHLITATGQRVTLRCSPRSGDLSVYWYQQSLDQGLQFLIQYYNGEERAKGNILERFSAQQFPDLHSELNLSSLELGDSALYFCASSVGTGGRETQYFGPGTRLLVL.

CDR3 nucleotide sequence: TGTGCCAGCAGTGCTACAGGGGGAAGTAATTCACCCCTCCACTTT. It yields the protein CASSATGGSNSPLHF. The chain uses TRBV2 and TRBJ1-6; 8 nucleotides align to TRBD1. Germline V gives CDR1 SNHLY, CDR2 FYNNEI. V lost 4 bases, J lost 6 bases, and 5 bases stayed unmatched. The CDR3 contains 15 residues. Complete variable domain (other parts from reference TRBV2 and TRBJ1-6): EPEVTQTPSHQVTQMGQEVILRCVPISNHLYFYWYRQILGQKVEFLVSFYNNEISEKSEIFDDQFSVERPDGSNFTLKIRSTKLEDSAMYFCASSATGGSNSPLHFGNGTRLTVT.

The chain combines TRBV10-3 with TRBJ1-1, with TRBD1 matching over 7 bases. This CDR3 contains 13 residues. J was trimmed by 3 bases and V by 7 bases; bases with no gene match: 5. Germline V lookup: CDR1 ENHRY, CDR2 SYGVKD. Written as DNA, the CDR3 is TGTGCCATCAAACAGGGGATGGACACTGAAGCTTTCTTT. Translation gives CAIKQGMDTEAFF.

By frequency in the sample, this clonotype is medium-sized. The chain joins TRBV10-1 to TRBJ2-7; TRBD1 might be the D (6 bases). Per the germline V gene, CDR1 is WNHNN and CDR2 is SYGVQD (reference sequence). V lost 0 bases and J lost 4, with 10 bases in between. This CDR3 comprises 14 residues. The CDR3 protein is CASSESQGSYEQYF. The CDR3 DNA reads as TGCGCCAGCAGTGAGTCGCAGGGGAGTTACGAGCAGTACTTC.

This clonotype was counted at least ten times. The V call is TRBV14, the J call TRBJ2-7; the match to TRBD1 covers 7 bases. The CDR3 length is 14 residues. Trimming cost V 4 bases and J 2 bases; bases outside gene matches: 5. Germline CDR1 reads SGHDN; CDR2 reads FVKESK. DNA for the CDR3: TGTGCCAGCAGCCCTATAGGGGGCCCCTACGAGCAGTACTTC. Amino acid sequence: CASSPIGGPYEQYF.

The chain joins TRBV28 to TRBJ2-3; perhaps TRBD2 as D (7 bases). The CDR3 sequence is 14 residues long. V lost 6 bases and J 11 bases, leaving 21 bases between the germline ends. Germline CDR1 MDHEN, CDR2 SYDVKM. CDR3 nucleotides: TGTGCCAGCAGGAGGGGGGGGTCCTACAATGAGCAGTATTTT. This sequence encodes CASRRGGSYNEQYF.

The CDR3 coding sequence is TGTGCCAGCAGCTTCGGGCCCGGGACGGCACAAGAGACCCAGTACTTC. It is translated as CASSFGPGTAQETQYF. This rearrangement joins TRBV9 to TRBJ2-5; the D call may be TRBD1 or TRBD2 (5 bases each). V lost 4 bases to trimming and J lost 2 bases, with 18 bases between them. CDR3 length: 16 amino acids. The germline CDR1 and CDR2 sequences are SGDLS and YYNGEE.